What follows describes a single T cell receptor (beta chain). The antigen is unknown. The germline V gene has CDR1 LNHDA and CDR2 SQIVND (reference sequence). The germline V and J ends were trimmed by 10 bases and 8 bases, with 17 bases remaining between them. This CDR3 is built from 12 residues. Only in-frame clones appear in the TCRdb table, and some are missing; sequencing was by immunoSEQ multiplex PCR. The sample lists tens of thousands of clones, more than 80% occurring once. This entry comes from a study of T cells in narcolepsy. The wider study: Healthy controls were enrolled alongside patients with narcolepsy type 1 or type 2.

Study-level findings and limits: Autoreactive clone sequences were missing from some blood memory CD4+ repertoires. Same-patient CSF and blood CD4+ T cell clonotypes included HCRT-specific and TRIB2-specific autoreactive ones. Autoreactive clonotypes reportedly recurred in blood of same and different patients, not controls.

This sequence joins TRBV19 and TRBJ1-2; D gene uncertain. Sequencing was performed on CD45RA- memory CD4+ T cells from PBMCs. This receptor was obtained from a human donor with narcolepsy. CDR3: CATSTLMGGYTF. CDR3 nucleotides: TGTGCCACCTCGACCCTGATGGGCGGCTACACCTTC.